Many counts were recorded for the clone carrying this T cell receptor beta chain. Its antigen is not known. The data were taken from a study of T-cell memory formation after mild COVID-19. Overall study: TCR clusters mostly belonged to single donors.

Study-level findings and limits: Memory cells collected pre-infection included some clones that later responded, suggesting cross-reactive memory joined.

TCRdb fed the 5' RACE reads into MiXCR, producing one record per CDR3 protein. The repertoire holds approximately 250,000 distinct CDR3 sequences, with roughly a sixth as singletons. In germline, CDR1 is SGHNT, CDR2 YYREEE (reference sequence). The V segment lost 4 bases and the J segment 5 bases; nucleotides outside the gene matches: 3. The CDR3 loop spans 13 amino acids. The rearrangement joins TRBV5-4 to TRBJ2-3; 8 bases are shared with TRBD1. This sequence originates from a man aged 18-30 years who had mild COVID-19 (a few samples of this study predate the infection). Cell type and time point are not known. The material sequenced was PBMCs or a T cell subset sorted from them (not recorded which). The CDR3 sequence: CASSGDRGDTQYF. CDR3 DNA sequence: TGTGCCAGCAGCGGCGACAGGGGAGATACGCAGTATTTT.